The 20 T cell receptor beta chains in this list originate from one sample, sequenced in a study of blood T cell repertoires in COVID-19. Some clones are missing from TCRdb's copy, which holds only in-frame ones; the method was immunoSEQ multiplex PCR. This sample yields about 380,000 clones, of which 85% are seen a single time; 3% to 4% belongs to the top ten. What was sequenced was peripheral blood. These receptors were collected from a woman under 30 with acute or convalescent COVID-19.

The chain recombines TRBV7-9 with TRBJ2-1; possibly TRBD1 for D (6 bases). CDR1 is SEHNR, CDR2 FQNEAQ, per germline (reference sequence). The ends were cut back, 5 bases at V and 8 bases at J, with 13 bases in the middle. The length of the CDR3 is 13 residues. CDR3 region: CASSGNRADEQFF. For the CDR3, the DNA is TGTGCCAGCAGCGGAAACAGGGCGGATGAGCAGTTCTTC.

J is TRBJ1-1 and V is TRBV7-9; D unresolved. V dropped 5 bases and J dropped 8 bases, with 12 bases sitting between them. This CDR3 comprises 12 residues. The germline gives CDR1 SEHNR, CDR2 FQNEAQ (reference sequence). In DNA, the CDR3 is TGTGCCAGCAGCACTGGTTCATTGGAAGCTTTCTTT. Its translation is CASSTGSLEAFF.

This chain joins TRBV4-1 and TRBJ1-5; 7 nucleotides align to TRBD1. The CDR3 is 16 amino acids. J lost 7 bases, V lost 3 bases, and 12 bases had no gene match. The germline CDR1 and CDR2 sequences are MGHRA and YSYEKL. The CDR3 protein is CASSHSNRGLGQPQHF. CDR3 bases: TGCGCCAGCAGCCACTCTAACAGGGGCCTAGGGCAGCCCCAGCATTTT.

This clone was observed once. The chain employs TRBV7-2 and TRBJ1-3; TRBD1 agrees at 7 bases. CDR3 size: 15 residues. Looked up from germline, CDR1 is SGHTA and CDR2 is FQGNSA. J was trimmed by 8 bases and V by 5 bases; bases with no gene match: 12. The CDR3 coding sequence is TGTGCCAGCAGCCCACGGGACAGCCTTCGGGACACCATATATTTT. This gives the protein CASSPRDSLRDTIYF.

The V and J genes are TRBV6-1 and TRBJ2-7, with D maybe TRBD1 (5 bases). V was clipped by 1 base and J by 3 bases, with 13 bases between them. Germline V CDR1 and CDR2: MNHNS, SASEGT. This CDR3 is 15 amino acids long. CDR3 amino acids: CASSEGTRSIYEQYF. Here the CDR3 DNA reads TGTGCCAGCAGTGAAGGGACAAGGAGCATCTACGAGCAGTACTTC.

The V call is TRBV9, the J call TRBJ1-2, with 10 bases matching TRBD1. This CDR3 spans 14 amino acids. Unmatched junction bases numbered 2, after V lost 3 bases and J lost 3 bases. The germline V gene has CDR1 SGDLS and CDR2 YYNGEE. As DNA, the CDR3 is TGTGCCAGCAGCGCGACAGGGGGCGACTATGGCTACACCTTC. Translation gives CASSATGGDYGYTF.

V and J are TRBV6-2 or TRBV6-3 and TRBJ2-7; 9 positions agree with TRBD1. Germline V gene data show CDR1 as MNHEY and CDR2 as SVGEGT. There are 15 residues in the CDR3. J gave up 3 bases and V 2 bases, and 5 bases lay outside the gene matches. The DNA for the CDR3 is TGTGCCAGCAGTTACACAGGGGGCGCGGGCTACGAGCAGTACTTC. This encodes CASSYTGGAGYEQYF.

The chain couples TRBV7-9 to TRBJ2-7, with TRBD1 matching 11 bases. V lost 5 bases, J lost 7 bases, and 10 bases stayed unmatched. The length of the CDR3 is 15 residues. Germline CDR1 SEHNR, CDR2 FQNEAQ (reference sequence). CDR3 nucleotides: TGTGCCAGCAGCCGCGGGACAGGGGGTCAAAAAGAGCAGTACTTC. This encodes CASSRGTGGQKEQYF.

Only one count was recorded for this clone. J is TRBJ1-6 and V is TRBV9; 7 bases align to TRBD1. V gave up 4 bases and J gave up 5 bases; unmatched junction bases: 3. The germline V gene has CDR1 SGDLS and CDR2 YYNGEE. CDR3 length: 14 amino acids. CDR3 sequence reads: CASSPGTDNSPLHF. CDR3 DNA sequence: TGTGCCAGCAGCCCCGGGACAGATAATTCACCCCTCCACTTT.

This clone was detected only a few times. This chain connects TRBV3-1 (or the pseudogene TRBV3-2) to TRBJ2-1, with D unclear. This CDR3 has 13 amino acids. CDR1 and CDR2 from the germline V gene are LGHDT and YNNKEL (reference sequence). Trimming removed 4 bases from V and 4 bases from J, with 8 bases in between. The DNA for the CDR3 is TGTGCCAGCAGCCCATCCCGGTACAATGAGCAGTTCTTC. Encoded protein: CASSPSRYNEQFF.

This clone was seen only once. The CDR3 here is CATSRLDYEQETQYF. The CDR3 DNA reads as TGTGCCACCAGCAGATTGGACTATGAGCAAGAGACCCAGTACTTC. The rearrangement uses TRBV15 and TRBJ2-5; possibly TRBD2 for D (6 bases). Looked up from germline, CDR1 is LNHNV and CDR2 is YYDKDF (reference sequence). V dropped 2 bases and J dropped 2 bases, with 12 bases sitting between them. The CDR3 loop spans 15 amino acids.

V is TRBV6-6 and J is TRBJ1-6, with D maybe TRBD1 (5 bases). The CDR3 consists of 14 residues. Germline V gene sequence: CDR1 MNHNY, CDR2 SVGAGI (reference sequence). V was clipped by 6 bases and J by 5 bases, with 11 bases between them. DNA of the CDR3: TGTGCCAGCAGCCTGACAGAGAATAATTCACCCCTCCACTTT. It specifies CASSLTENNSPLHF.

The count of this clone is one. CDR3 DNA sequence: TGTGCCAGCAGTTCCGTACTCCTCTCCTACGAGCAGTACTTC. Protein sequence: CASSSVLLSYEQYF. The genes are TRBV28 and TRBJ2-7; no clear D. The CDR3 has 14 residues. Germline lookup yields CDR1 MDHEN and CDR2 SYDVKM. Deletions cut 4 bases from V and 0 bases from J, with 10 bases between.

The CDR3 spells CASSEPTGVGAKNIQYF. As DNA, the CDR3 is TGTGCCAGCAGTGAACCGACAGGGGTGGGGGCCAAAAACATTCAGTACTTC. This chain links TRBV2 with TRBJ2-4; the match to TRBD1 covers 8 bases. Germline V CDR1 and CDR2: SNHLY, FYNNEI. The CDR3 length is 17 residues. J gave up 1 base and V 2 bases, and 7 bases lay outside the gene matches.

The V call is TRBV4-1, the J call TRBJ1-6; D may be TRBD1 (5 bases). The CDR3 totals 13 residues. Germline lookup yields CDR1 MGHRA and CDR2 YSYEKL. V lost 0 bases and J lost 14, with 11 bases in between. CDR3 amino acids: CASSQEAGGTLHF. The DNA for the CDR3 is TGCGCCAGCAGCCAAGAAGCCGGGGGGACCCTCCACTTT.

The chain couples TRBV14 to TRBJ2-1, with TRBD2 matching 7 bases. The V segment lost 3 bases and the J segment 5 bases; nucleotides outside the gene matches: 10. Per the germline V gene, CDR1 is SGHDN and CDR2 is FVKESK. The CDR3 runs to 16 residues. CDR3 amino acids: CASSQKLAYLDNEQFF. The CDR3 coding sequence is TGTGCCAGCAGCCAGAAACTAGCGTATCTCGACAATGAGCAGTTCTTC.

The rearrangement joins TRBV3-1 (or the pseudogene TRBV3-2) to TRBJ2-1; the D gene is possibly TRBD2 (5 bases). V dropped 0 bases and J dropped 8 bases, with 17 bases sitting between them. Germline V gene lookup returns CDR1 LGHDT and CDR2 YNNKEL (reference sequence). The CDR3 is 16 residues long. The DNA of the CDR3 is TGTGCCAGCAGCCAAGATCAGGCAGGAGGCAGCTATGAGCAGTTCTTC. It encodes CASSQDQAGGSYEQFF.

This clone was recorded only once. The chain has TRBV2 and TRBJ1-6, with a weak D call TRBD1 (6 bases). The CDR3 runs 13 residues. Germline V CDR1 and CDR2: SNHLY, FYNNEI. V lost 9 bases and J 8 bases, leaving 14 bases between the germline ends. Here the CDR3 DNA reads TGTGCCAGGTCACAGGGTTTAGATTCACCCCTCCACTTT. Residues: CARSQGLDSPLHF.

V and J are TRBV7-9 and TRBJ1-2; possibly TRBD1 for D (5 bases). The V end lost 6 bases, the J end lost 3 bases, and 14 bases lay between the germline ends. CDR1 SEHNR and CDR2 FQNEAQ come from the germline V gene (reference sequence). This CDR3 is 14 amino acids long. The DNA for the CDR3 is TGTGCCAGCAGTTCTGGGGGGGGATACTATGGCTACACCTTC. Amino acid sequence: CASSSGGGYYGYTF. Drawing the rest from reference TRBV7-9 and TRBJ1-2, the complete variable domain is DTGVSQNPRHKITKRGQNVTFRCDPISEHNRLYWYRQTLGQGPEFLTYFQNEAQLEKSRLLSDRFSAERPKGSFSTLEIQRTEQGDSAMYLCASSSGGGYYGYTFGSGTRLTVV.

V gene TRBV19 combines with J gene TRBJ1-1; D is ambiguous. Germline CDR1 LNHDA, CDR2 SQIVND (reference sequence). Deletions cut 7 bases from V and 1 base from J, with 10 bases between. The CDR3 runs to 13 residues. The CDR3 DNA follows: TGTGCCAGTAACTTGAACTGGAACACTGAAGCTTTCTTT. Encoded protein: CASNLNWNTEAFF.